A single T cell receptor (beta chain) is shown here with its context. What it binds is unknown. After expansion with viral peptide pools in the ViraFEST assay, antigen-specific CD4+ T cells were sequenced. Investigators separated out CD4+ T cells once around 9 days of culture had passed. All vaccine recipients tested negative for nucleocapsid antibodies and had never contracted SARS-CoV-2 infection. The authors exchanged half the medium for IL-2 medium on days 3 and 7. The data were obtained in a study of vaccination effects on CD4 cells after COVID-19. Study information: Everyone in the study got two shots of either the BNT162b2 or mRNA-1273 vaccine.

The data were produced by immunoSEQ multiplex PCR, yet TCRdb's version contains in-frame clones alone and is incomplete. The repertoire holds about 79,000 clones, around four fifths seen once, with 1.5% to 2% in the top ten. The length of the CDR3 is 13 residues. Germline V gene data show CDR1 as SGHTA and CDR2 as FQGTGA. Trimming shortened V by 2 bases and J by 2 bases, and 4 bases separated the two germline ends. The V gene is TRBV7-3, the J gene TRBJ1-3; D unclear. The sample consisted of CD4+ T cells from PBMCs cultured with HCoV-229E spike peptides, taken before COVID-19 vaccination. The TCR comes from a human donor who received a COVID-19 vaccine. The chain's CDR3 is CASSLAPGNTIYF. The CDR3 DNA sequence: TGTGCCAGCAGCTTAGCTCCTGGAAACACCATATATTTT.